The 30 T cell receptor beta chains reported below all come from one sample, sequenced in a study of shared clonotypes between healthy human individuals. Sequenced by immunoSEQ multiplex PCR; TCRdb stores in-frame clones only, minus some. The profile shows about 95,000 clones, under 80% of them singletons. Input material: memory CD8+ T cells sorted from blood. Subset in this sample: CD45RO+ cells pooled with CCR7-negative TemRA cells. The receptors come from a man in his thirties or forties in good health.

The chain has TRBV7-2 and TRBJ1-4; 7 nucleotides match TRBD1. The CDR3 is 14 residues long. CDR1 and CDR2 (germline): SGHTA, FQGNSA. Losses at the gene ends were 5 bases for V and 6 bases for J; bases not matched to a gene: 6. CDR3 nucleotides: TGTGCCAGCAGCCCCGGGACAGATTATGAAAAACTGTTTTTT. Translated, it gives CASSPGTDYEKLFF.

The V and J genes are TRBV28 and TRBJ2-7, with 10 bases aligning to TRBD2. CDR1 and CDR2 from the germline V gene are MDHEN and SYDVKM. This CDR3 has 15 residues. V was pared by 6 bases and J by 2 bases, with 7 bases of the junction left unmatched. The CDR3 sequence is CASRAGTSETYEQYF. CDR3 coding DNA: TGTGCCAGCAGGGCCGGGACTAGCGAGACCTACGAGCAGTACTTC.

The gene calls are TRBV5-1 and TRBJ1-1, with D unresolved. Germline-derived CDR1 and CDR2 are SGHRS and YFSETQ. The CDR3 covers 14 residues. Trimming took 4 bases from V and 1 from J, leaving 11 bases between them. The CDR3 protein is CASSHTPGNTEAFF. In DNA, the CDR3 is TGCGCCAGCAGCCATACACCCGGGAACACTGAAGCTTTCTTT.

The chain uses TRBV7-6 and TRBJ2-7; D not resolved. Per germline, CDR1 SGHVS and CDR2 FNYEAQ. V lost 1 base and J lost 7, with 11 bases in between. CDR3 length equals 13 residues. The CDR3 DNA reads TGTGCCAGCAGCTTAGAAGTTAGGGCGGAGCAGTACTTC. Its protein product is CASSLEVRAEQYF.

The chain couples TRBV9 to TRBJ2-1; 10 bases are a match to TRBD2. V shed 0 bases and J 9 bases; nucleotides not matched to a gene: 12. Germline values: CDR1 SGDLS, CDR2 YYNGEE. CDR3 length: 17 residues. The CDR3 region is CASSVVGSGRALTEQFF. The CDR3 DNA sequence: TGTGCCAGCAGCGTAGTAGGGAGCGGGAGGGCCTTAACTGAGCAGTTCTTC.

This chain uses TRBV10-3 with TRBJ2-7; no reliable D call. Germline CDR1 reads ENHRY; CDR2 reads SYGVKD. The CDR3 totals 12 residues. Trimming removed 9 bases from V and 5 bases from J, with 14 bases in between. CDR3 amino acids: CAISPTSDEQYF. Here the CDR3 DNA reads TGTGCCATTTCTCCGACTTCCGACGAGCAGTACTTC.

In nucleotides, the CDR3 is TGCGCCAGCAGCTGGGACGGCTCCTACGAGCAGTACTTC. Translation: CASSWDGSYEQYF. The chain is built from TRBV5-1 and TRBJ2-7; D tentatively reads TRBD1 or TRBD2 (5 bases each). The CDR3 length is 13 residues. V lost 3 bases, J lost 0 bases, and 7 bases lay in between. Germline CDR1 and CDR2: SGHRS and YFSETQ. Supplemented by reference TRBV5-1 and TRBJ2-7, the full variable domain reads KAGVTQTPRYLIKTRGQQVTLSCSPISGHRSVSWYQQTPGQGLQFLFEYFSETQRNKGNFPGRFSGRQFSNSRSEMNVSTLELGDSALYLCASSWDGSYEQYFGPGTRLTVT.

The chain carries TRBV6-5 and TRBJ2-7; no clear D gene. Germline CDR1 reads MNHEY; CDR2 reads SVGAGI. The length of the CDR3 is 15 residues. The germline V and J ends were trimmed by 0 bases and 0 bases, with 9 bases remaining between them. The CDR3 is CASSYSADSSYEQYF. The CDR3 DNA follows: TGTGCCAGCAGTTACTCGGCGGATAGCTCCTACGAGCAGTACTTC.

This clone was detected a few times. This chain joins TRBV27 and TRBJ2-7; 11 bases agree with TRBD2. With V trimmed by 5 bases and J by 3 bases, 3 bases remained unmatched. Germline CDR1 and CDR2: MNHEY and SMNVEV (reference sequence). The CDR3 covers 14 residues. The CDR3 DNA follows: TGTGCCAGCAGTCCGACTAGCGGGAACTACGAGCAGTACTTC. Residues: CASSPTSGNYEQYF.

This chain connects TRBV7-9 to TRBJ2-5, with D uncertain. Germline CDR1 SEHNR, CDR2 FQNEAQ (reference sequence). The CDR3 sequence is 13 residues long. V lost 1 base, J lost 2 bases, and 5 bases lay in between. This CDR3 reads CASSLGIQETQYF. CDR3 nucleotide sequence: TGTGCCAGCAGCTTAGGTATTCAAGAGACCCAGTACTTC.

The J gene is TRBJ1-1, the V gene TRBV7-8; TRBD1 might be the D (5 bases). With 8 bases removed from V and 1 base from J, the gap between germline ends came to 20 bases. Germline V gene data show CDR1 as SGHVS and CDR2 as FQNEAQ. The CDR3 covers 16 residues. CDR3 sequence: CASGGPTLAPNTEAFF. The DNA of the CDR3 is TGTGCCAGCGGGGGTCCGACGTTGGCTCCGAACACTGAAGCTTTCTTT.

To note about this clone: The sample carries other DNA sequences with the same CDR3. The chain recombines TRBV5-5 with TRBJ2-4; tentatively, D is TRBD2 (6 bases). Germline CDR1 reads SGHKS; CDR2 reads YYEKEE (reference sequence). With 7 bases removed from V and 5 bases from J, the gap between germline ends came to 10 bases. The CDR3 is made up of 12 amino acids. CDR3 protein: CASLGGENIQYF. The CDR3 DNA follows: TGTGCCAGCTTGGGAGGTGAAAACATTCAGTACTTC. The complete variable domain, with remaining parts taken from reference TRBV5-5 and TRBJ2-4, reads DAGVTQSPTHLIKTRGQQVTLRCSPISGHKSVSWYQQVLGQGPQFIFQYYEKEERGRGNFPDRFSARQFPNYSSELNVNALLLGDSALYLCASLGGENIQYFGAGTRLSVL.

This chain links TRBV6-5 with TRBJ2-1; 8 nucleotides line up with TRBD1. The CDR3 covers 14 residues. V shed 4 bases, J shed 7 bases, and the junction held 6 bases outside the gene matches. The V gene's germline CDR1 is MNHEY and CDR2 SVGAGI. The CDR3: CASSSRQGRNEQFF. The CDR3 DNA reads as TGTGCCAGCAGTTCACGACAGGGGAGGAATGAGCAGTTCTTC.

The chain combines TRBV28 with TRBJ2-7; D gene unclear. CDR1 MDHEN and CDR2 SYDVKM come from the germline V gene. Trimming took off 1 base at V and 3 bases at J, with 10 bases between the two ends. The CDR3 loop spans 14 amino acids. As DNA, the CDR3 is TGTGCCAGCAGTTTATACCCCCAAGGCTACGAGCAGTACTTC. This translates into CASSLYPQGYEQYF.

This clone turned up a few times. CDR3 sequence (DNA): TGTGCCAGCAGCCGGGACATCCTCCGGGAGCAGTACTTC. It yields the protein CASSRDILREQYF. The chain combines TRBV27 with TRBJ2-7, with D possibly matching TRBD1 (6 bases). Per germline, CDR1 MNHEY and CDR2 SMNVEV (reference sequence). This CDR3 is built from 13 residues. V lost 6 bases and J lost 7, with 16 bases in between.

The CDR3 sequence: CASSVHGTGELFF. The CDR3 DNA is TGTGCCAGCAGTGTCCACGGCACCGGGGAGCTGTTTTTT. The chain uses TRBV7-9 and TRBJ2-2, with D hard to call. Trimming shortened V by 6 bases and J by 4 bases, and 9 bases separated the two germline ends. Germline V lookup: CDR1 SEHNR, CDR2 FQNEAQ (reference sequence). The CDR3 has 13 residues.

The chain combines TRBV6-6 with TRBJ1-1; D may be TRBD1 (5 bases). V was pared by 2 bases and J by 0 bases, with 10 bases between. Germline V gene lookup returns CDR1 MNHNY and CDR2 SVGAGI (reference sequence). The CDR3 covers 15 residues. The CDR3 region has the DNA TGTGCCAGCAGTTACGCCGACAGCTTGAACACTGAAGCTTTCTTT. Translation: CASSYADSLNTEAFF.

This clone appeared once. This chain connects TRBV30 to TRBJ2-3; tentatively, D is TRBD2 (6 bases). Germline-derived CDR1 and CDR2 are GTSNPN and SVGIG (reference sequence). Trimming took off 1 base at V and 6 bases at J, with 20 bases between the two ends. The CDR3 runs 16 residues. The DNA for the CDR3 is TGTGCCTGGAGTGAACTGACGGGGGAGAAATGGGATACGCAGTATTTT. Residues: CAWSELTGEKWDTQYF.

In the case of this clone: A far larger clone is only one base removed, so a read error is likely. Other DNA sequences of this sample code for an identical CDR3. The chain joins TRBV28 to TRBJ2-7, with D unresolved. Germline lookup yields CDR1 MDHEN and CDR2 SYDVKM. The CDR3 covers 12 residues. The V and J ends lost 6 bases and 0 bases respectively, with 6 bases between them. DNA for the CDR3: TGTGCCAGCAGCGCAGTCTCCTACGAGCAGTACTTC. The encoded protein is CASSAVSYEQYF. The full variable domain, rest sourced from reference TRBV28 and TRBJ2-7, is DVKVTQSSRYLVKRTGEKVFLECVQDMDHENMFWYRQDPGLGLRLIYFSYDVKMKEKGDIPEGYSVSREKKERFSLILESASTNQTSMYLCASSAVSYEQYFGPGTRLTVT.

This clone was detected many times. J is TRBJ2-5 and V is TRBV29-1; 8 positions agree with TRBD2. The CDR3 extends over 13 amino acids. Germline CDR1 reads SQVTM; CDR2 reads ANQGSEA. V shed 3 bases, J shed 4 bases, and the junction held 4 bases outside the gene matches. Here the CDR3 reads CSVEREAGETQYF. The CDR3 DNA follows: TGCAGCGTTGAGCGGGAGGCAGGAGAGACCCAGTACTTC. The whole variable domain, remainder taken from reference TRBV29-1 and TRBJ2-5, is SAVISQKPSRDICQRGTSLTIQCQVDSQVTMMFWYRQQPGQSLTLIATANQGSEATYESGFVIDKFPISRPNLTFSTLTVSNMSPEDSSIYLCSVEREAGETQYFGPGTRLLVL.

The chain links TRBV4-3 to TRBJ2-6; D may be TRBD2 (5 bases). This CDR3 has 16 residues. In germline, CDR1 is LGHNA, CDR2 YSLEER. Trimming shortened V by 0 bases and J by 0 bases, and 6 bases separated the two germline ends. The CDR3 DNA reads TGCGCCAGCAGCCAAGAAGAGGGCTCTGGGGCCAACGTCCTGACTTTC. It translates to CASSQEEGSGANVLTF.

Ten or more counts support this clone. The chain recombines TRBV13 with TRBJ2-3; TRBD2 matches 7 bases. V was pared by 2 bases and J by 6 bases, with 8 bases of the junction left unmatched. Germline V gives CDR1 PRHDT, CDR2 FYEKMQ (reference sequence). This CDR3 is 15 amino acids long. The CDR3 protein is CASSLRGGSADTQYF. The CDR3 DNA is TGTGCCAGCAGCTTACGGGGCGGGAGCGCCGATACGCAGTATTTT.

In DNA form, the CDR3 reads TGTGCCAGCAGCCCCAGTGGGGGGCTAGAGGCAGATACGCAGTATTTT. Translating it yields CASSPSGGLEADTQYF. This chain connects TRBV7-2 to TRBJ2-3, with D possibly being TRBD1 or TRBD2 (6 bases each). Trimming stripped 5 bases from V and 4 bases from J, with 19 bases between. The CDR3 length is 16 residues. Germline assignment: CDR1 SGHTA and CDR2 FQGNSA.

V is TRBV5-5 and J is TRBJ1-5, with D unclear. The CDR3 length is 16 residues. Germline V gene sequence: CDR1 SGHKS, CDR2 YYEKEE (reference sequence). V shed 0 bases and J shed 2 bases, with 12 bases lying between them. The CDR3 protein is CASSLEGGFGNQPQHF. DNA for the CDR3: TGTGCCAGCAGCTTGGAGGGTGGTTTTGGCAATCAGCCCCAGCATTTT.

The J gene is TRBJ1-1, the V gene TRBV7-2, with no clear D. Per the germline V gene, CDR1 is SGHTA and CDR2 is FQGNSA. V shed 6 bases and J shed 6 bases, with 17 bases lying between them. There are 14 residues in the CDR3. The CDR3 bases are TGTGCCAGCAGTCTCCAAAGACATGGCGCTGAAGCTTTCTTT. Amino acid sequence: CASSLQRHGAEAFF.

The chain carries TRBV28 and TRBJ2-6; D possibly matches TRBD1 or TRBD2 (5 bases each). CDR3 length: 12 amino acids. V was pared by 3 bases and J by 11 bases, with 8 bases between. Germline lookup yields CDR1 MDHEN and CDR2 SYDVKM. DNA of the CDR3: TGTGCCAGCAGTTTGGGACCATACGTCCTGACTTTC. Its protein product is CASSLGPYVLTF. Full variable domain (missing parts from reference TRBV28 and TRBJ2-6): DVKVTQSSRYLVKRTGEKVFLECVQDMDHENMFWYRQDPGLGLRLIYFSYDVKMKEKGDIPEGYSVSREKKERFSLILESASTNQTSMYLCASSLGPYVLTFGAGSRLTVL.

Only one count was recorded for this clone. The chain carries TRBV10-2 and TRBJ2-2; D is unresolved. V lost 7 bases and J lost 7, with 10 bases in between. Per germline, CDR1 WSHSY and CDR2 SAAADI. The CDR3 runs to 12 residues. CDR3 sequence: CASTPHNGELFF. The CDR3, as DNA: TGCGCCAGCACCCCCCACAACGGGGAGCTGTTTTTT.

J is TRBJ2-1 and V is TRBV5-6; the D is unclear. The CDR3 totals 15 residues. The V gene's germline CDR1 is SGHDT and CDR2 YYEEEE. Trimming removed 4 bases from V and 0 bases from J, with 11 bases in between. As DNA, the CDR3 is TGTGCCAGCAGCGCACCCACCAACTCCTACAATGAGCAGTTCTTC. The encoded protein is CASSAPTNSYNEQFF.

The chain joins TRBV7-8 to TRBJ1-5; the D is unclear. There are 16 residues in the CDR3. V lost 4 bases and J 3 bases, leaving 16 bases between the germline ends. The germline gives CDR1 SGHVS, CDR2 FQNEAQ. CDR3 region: CASSSQRHVSNQPQHF. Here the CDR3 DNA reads TGTGCCAGCAGCTCCCAACGACACGTTTCCAATCAGCCCCAGCATTTT.

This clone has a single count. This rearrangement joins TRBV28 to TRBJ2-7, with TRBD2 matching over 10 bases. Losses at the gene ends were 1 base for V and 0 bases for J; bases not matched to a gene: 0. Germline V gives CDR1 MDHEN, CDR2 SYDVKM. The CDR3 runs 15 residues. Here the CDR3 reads CASSLSSGSSYEQYF. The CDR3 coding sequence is TGTGCCAGCAGTTTATCTAGCGGGAGCTCCTACGAGCAGTACTTC.